Sequencing of this T cell receptor (beta chain) was carried out in a study of OX40 agonist ivuxolimab in advanced cancers. Study-level points and caveats: Average numbers of expanded clones were greater in CD8+ T cells than in CD4+. Researchers did not determine the expanded peripheral T cells' antigen specificity.

The method was immunoSEQ multiplex PCR; TCRdb's version includes in-frame clones alone and lacks a portion of them. The sample carries roughly 76,000 clones, roughly 82% recorded once. J was trimmed by 2 bases and V by 3 bases; bases with no gene match: 8. The CDR3 length is 18 residues. Germline assignment: CDR1 SGHNT and CDR2 YYREEE (reference sequence). This clone appeared a single time. The antigen is undetermined. Sequencing used CD4+ or CD8+ T cells sorted from blood, obtained in a trial of the OX40 agonist ivuxolimab. The sequence was collected from an adult with an advanced solid tumor such as melanoma, head and neck, liver or kidney cancer. The chain has TRBV5-4 and TRBJ2-3, with 14 bases lining up with TRBD2. CDR3 protein: CASSSGTSGGYLTDTQYF. CDR3 bases: TGTGCCAGCAGCTCCGGGACTAGCGGGGGTTACCTCACAGATACGCAGTATTTT.